The rows below give T cell receptor beta chains drawn from one sample of a study of HIV-infected patients and healthy controls. In TCRdb, the 5' RACE reads were re-called with MiXCR into one record per CDR3 protein. The profile shows a few thousand distinct CDR3 sequences, around 20% of them singletons. The sample consisted of blood, taken during antiretroviral therapy. These receptors were collected from an adult with HIV infection. Each CDR3 is given with its conserved first and last residue. D genes are given only for firm matches. Size is omitted from some rows. Given values are once, few, many or a class for expanded clones.

D | size | J | V | DNA | CDR3
- | few | TRBJ1-5 | TRBV29-1 | TGCAGCGTTGGGGGCTGGGATCAGCCCCAGCATTTT | CSVGGWDQPQHF
TRBD1 | few | TRBJ1-1 | TRBV14 | TGTGCCAGCAGCCAAGATCAGGGGGAGTACACTGAAGCTTTCTTT | CASSQDQGEYTEAFF
- | medium-sized | TRBJ2-2 | TRBV29-1 | TGCAGCATTTCCATCCAGGGAAACACCGGGGAGCTGTTTTTT | CSISIQGNTGELFF
- | - | TRBJ1-6 | TRBV12-3/TRBV12-4 | TGTGCCAGCAGTACACAGGGCCTAACCCTCCACTTT | CASSTQGLTLHF
TRBD1 | medium-sized | TRBJ2-5 | TRBV29-1 | TGCAGCGTGACAGGGGCAGAGACCCAGTACTTC | CSVTGAETQYF
- | medium-sized | TRBJ2-3 | TRBV7-9 | TGTGCCAGCAGCTTAGAAAATTTCAAAACAGATACGCAGTATTTT | CASSLENFKTDTQYF
TRBD1 | medium-sized | TRBJ1-1 | TRBV6-5 | TGTGCCAGCAGGCGTGGGACAGGCACTGAAGCTTTCTTT | CASRRGTGTEAFF
- | medium-sized | TRBJ2-3 | TRBV6-5 | TGTGCCAGCAGTTCCGGCGCCGGCGATACGCAGTATTTT | CASSSGAGDTQYF
- | many | TRBJ1-5 | TRBV12-3/TRBV12-4 | TGTGCCAGCAGTCGAGGACGGAACAATCAGCCCCAGCATTTT | CASSRGRNNQPQHF
TRBD2 | medium-sized | TRBJ2-3 | TRBV5-1 | TGCGCCAGCAGCCCGGGACTAGCGGGGGGGCCGGGAGATACGCAGTATTTT | CASSPGLAGGPGDTQYF
- | - | TRBJ1-2 | TRBV5-4 | TGTGCCAGCAGCCCCGGGACGGCACTTGGCTACACCTTC | CASSPGTALGYTF
- | medium-sized | TRBJ2-7 | TRBV7-2 | TGTGCCAGCAGCCTCGACAGCCGCTCCTACGAGCAGTACTTC | CASSLDSRSYEQYF
- | many | TRBJ1-6 | TRBV5-1 | TGCGCCAGCAGCTCGTCAGAGATGGCTTCACCCCTCCACTTT | CASSSSEMASPLHF
- | medium-sized | TRBJ1-1 | TRBV7-9 | TGTGCCAGCAGGGCCGGGACACTCGAAGCTTTCTTT | CASRAGTLEAFF
- | few | TRBJ1-6 | TRBV6-6 | TGTGCCAGCACAGGAGGGAGGTATAATTCACCCCTCCACTTT | CASTGGRYNSPLHF
- | many | TRBJ1-1 | TRBV4-3 | TGCGCCAGCAGCCAGGGGACCTACAGTGGGACTGAAGCTTTCTTT | CASSQGTYSGTEAFF
TRBD2 | many | TRBJ2-2 | TRBV5-1 | TGCGCCAGCAGGTCAACTAGCGGGGGACACACCGGGGAGCTGTTTTTT | CASRSTSGGHTGELFF
TRBD2 | many | TRBJ2-1 | TRBV20-1 | TGCAGTGCTAGGCGGAGTCTAGCGGGGGGACAGGTTAAAGTAAGCTCCTACAATGAGCAGTTCTTC | CSARRSLAGGQVKVSSYNEQFF
- | few | TRBJ2-6 | TRBV6-1 | TGTGCCAGCAGTGGGTATCAGGGATCTGGGGCCAACGTCCTGACTTTC | CASSGYQGSGANVLTF
TRBD2 | medium-sized | TRBJ2-1 | TRBV15 | TGTGCCACCAGCAAGCGGGGGGATTCCTACAATGAGCAGTTCTTC | CATSKRGDSYNEQFF
- | large | TRBJ1-2 | TRBV12-3/TRBV12-4 | TGTGCCAGCAGTTTTTACCAGGGAAACTATGGCTACACCTTC | CASSFYQGNYGYTF
TRBD1 | medium-sized | TRBJ2-3 | TRBV29-1 | TGCAGCGCCTGGACAGGGACAGATACGCAGTATTTT | CSAWTGTDTQYF
- | medium-sized | TRBJ1-2 | TRBV9 | TGTGCCAGCAGCGTAGGGGGGGGGGACTATGGCTACACCTTC | CASSVGGGDYGYTF
- | - | TRBJ1-2 | TRBV18 | TGTGCCAGCTCGCTGAACGGACAGACCTATGGCTACACCTTC | CASSLNGQTYGYTF
- | medium-sized | TRBJ2-7 | TRBV10-2 | TGCGCCAGCGGTACCGGGACCACCTACGAGCAGTACTTC | CASGTGTTYEQYF
TRBD1 | - | TRBJ1-1 | TRBV6-6 | TGTGCCAGCAGTGAGGGACAGGGAGGCAACACTGAAGCTTTCTTT | CASSEGQGGNTEAFF
- | medium-sized | TRBJ2-5 | TRBV5-1 | TGCGCCAGCAGCTTGCAGGGGCGAAACCAAGAGACCCAGTACTTC | CASSLQGRNQETQYF
- | medium-sized | TRBJ2-1 | TRBV5-1 | TGCGCCAGCAGCTTTGCCTATTTGGGGGGCGGAGAGGATGAGCAGTTCTTC | CASSFAYLGGGEDEQFF
TRBD1 | medium-sized | TRBJ1-1 | TRBV5-6 | TGTGCCAGCAGCTTGTACGGGACAGGGGGTTTTACTGAAGCTTTCTTT | CASSLYGTGGFTEAFF
TRBD2 | medium-sized | TRBJ2-1 | TRBV20-1 | TGCAGTACCGGACTAGCGGGGGGGATATTCAATGAGCAGTTCTTC | CSTGLAGGIFNEQFF
TRBD2 | many | TRBJ2-1 | TRBV7-9 | TGTGCCAGCAGTTCAGGACTAGCGAGATACAATGAGCAGTTCTTC | CASSSGLARYNEQFF
TRBD2 | few | TRBJ2-5 | TRBV4-1 | TGCGCCAGCAGCCAAGATCGCCTTATAGCGGGGGGGCCCCGGGAGACCCAGTACTTC | CASSQDRLIAGGPRETQYF
TRBD1 | - | TRBJ2-5 | TRBV5-1 | TGCGCCAGCAGCTTTTATAGACAGGGGGAGACCCAGTACTTC | CASSFYRQGETQYF
TRBD1 | medium-sized | TRBJ2-7 | TRBV29-1 | TGCAGCGTTGCCCTAACGACAGGGGTGAACGAGCAGTACTTC | CSVALTTGVNEQYF
TRBD1 | - | TRBJ2-2 | TRBV19 | TGTGCCAGTAGTATAGATCTGGGACAGGGACTTACCGGGGAGCTGTTTTTT | CASSIDLGQGLTGELFF
- | medium-sized | TRBJ2-7 | TRBV3-1 | TGTGCCAGCGCCTCTGTGGGGGGTTCCTACGAGCAGTACTTC | CASASVGGSYEQYF
TRBD1 | medium-sized | TRBJ2-1 | TRBV19 | TGTGCCAGTAGTATCCTACGGGACAGGGGATACAATGAGCAGTTCTTC | CASSILRDRGYNEQFF
- | few | TRBJ1-5 | TRBV12-3/TRBV12-4 | TGTGCCAGCAGTTCTGGGTTGACGGGCAATCAGCCCCAGCATTTT | CASSSGLTGNQPQHF
TRBD2 | few | TRBJ2-5 | TRBV11-2 | TGTGCCAGCAGCCCCGGGACTAGTGAGACCCAGTACTTC | CASSPGTSETQYF
TRBD2 | - | TRBJ2-5 | TRBV11-2 | TGTGCCAGCAGCTTTGTAGCGGGGGTTGGAGAGACCCAGTACTTC | CASSFVAGVGETQYF
TRBD1 | medium-sized | TRBJ1-1 | TRBV20-1 | TGCAGTGCTAGAGACTGGGACAGGGCAACTGAAGCTTTCTTT | CSARDWDRATEAFF
- | medium-sized | TRBJ1-4 | TRBV19 | TGTGCCAGTACATCAGGGTCGGCTTCAACTAATGAAAAACTGTTTTTT | CASTSGSASTNEKLFF
- | medium-sized | TRBJ2-7 | TRBV18 | TGTGCCAGCTCGGTGGTGGCAGAAACGACCTCCGAGCAGTACTTC | CASSVVAETTSEQYF
- | - | TRBJ2-1 | TRBV24-1 | TGTGCCACCAGTGATTTGCAAGGAACCAACAATGAGCAGTTCTTC | CATSDLQGTNNEQFF
TRBD1 | medium-sized | TRBJ2-3 | TRBV18 | TGTGCCAGCTCACCCCCGGACAGGGAAGGGGGCACAGATACGCAGTATTTT | CASSPPDREGGTDTQYF
TRBD1 | many | TRBJ1-1 | TRBV27 | TGTGCCAGCAGTCTATACAGGGGTTTGGAGACTGAAGCTTTCTTT | CASSLYRGLETEAFF
- | medium-sized | TRBJ2-7 | TRBV4-1 | TGCGCCAGCAGCCAAGTCGGCACCGCTTTTTTCTACGAGCAGTACTTC | CASSQVGTAFFYEQYF
TRBD1 | many | TRBJ1-4 | TRBV25-1 | TGTGCCAGCAGTGAATTCCTGGCACAGGGGGCGCGTGAAAAACTGTTTTTT | CASSEFLAQGAREKLFF
- | medium-sized | TRBJ1-4 | TRBV12-3/TRBV12-4 | TGTGCCAGCAGTTTGGTCGGTAATGAAAAACTGTTTTTT | CASSLVGNEKLFF
TRBD2 | - | TRBJ2-3 | TRBV20-1 | TGCAGTGCTCCGGTGGGGGGGAGTAGGACAGATACGCAGTATTTT | CSAPVGGSRTDTQYF
- | medium-sized | TRBJ1-6 | TRBV5-5 | TGTGCCAGCAGCTTGGAGGCTCAGTCGCGGAATTCACCCCTCCACTTT | CASSLEAQSRNSPLHF
- | - | TRBJ2-1 | TRBV28 | TGTGCCAGCTATCCCCCCATGGGATCCAATGAGCAGTTCTTC | CASYPPMGSNEQFF
- | medium-sized | TRBJ2-6 | TRBV6-5 | TGTGCCAGCAGTTACGATCTCTCTGGGGCCAACGTCCTGACTTTC | CASSYDLSGANVLTF
- | medium-sized | TRBJ2-3 | TRBV4-1 | TGCGCCAGCAGCCAAGATCCAGGCAGAGGTACGCAGTATTTT | CASSQDPGRGTQYF